This T cell receptor beta chain was sequenced during a study of Graves' ophthalmopathy and Graves' hyperthyroidism (dated by TCRdb to the late 2010s). With respect to the entire study: Peripheral blood samples were taken at the time of initial diagnosis, before any treatment was given. An independent validation cohort comprised fewer than 20 hyperthyroidism patients and 15 to 17 patients who later progressed from hyperthyroidism to ophthalmopathy. Following sampling, methimazole starting at 30 mg daily was administered to hyperthyroidism patients, and high-dose intravenous methylprednisolone was administered to ophthalmopathy patients. To explore V-J signatures distinguishing ophthalmopathy from hyperthyroidism, a discovery set of more than 95 patients (around 44 ophthalmopathy, roughly 55 stable hyperthyroidism) was enrolled. In total, 135 blood samples were TCR-sequenced: fewer than 50 ophthalmopathy, some 75 hyperthyroidism and some 17 hyperthyroidism-to-ophthalmopathy patients. In more than five hyperthyroidism patients, the T-cell repertoires found in thyroid tissue were compared with those found in blood. TCR beta repertoire signatures were used to distinguish Graves' ophthalmopathy from Graves' hyperthyroidism and to predict progression to ophthalmopathy. The paper as a whole reports these results and caveats: Ophthalmopathy was separated from stable hyperthyroidism by the 13-signature model with about 89% sensitivity and around 81% specificity in cross-validation and with 80%/75% in the test set. In validation, the model predicted ophthalmopathy progression with over 60% sensitivity and 72% to 80% specificity; roughly eleven predicted patients were CT-confirmed with GO in a median of approximately six months. Most expanded thyroid clonotypes with frequency above 0.001 were also detected in blood, suggesting blood repertoires may reflect the thyroid immune response. Sample size was not predetermined statistically, and investigators were not blinded to group allocation.

For repertoire sequencing, the TCR beta CDR3 regions were amplified from RNA transcripts. The first round was an RT-PCR using HTBI primers with the Qiagen OneStep RT-PCR kit, and this first round was followed by a second-round multiplex PCR, then size selection and purification. The libraries underwent paired-end sequencing with 100 bp reads on an Illumina HiSeq2000. The paper's data handling went like this. SOAPnuke was used to process the reads, throwing out any read that had adapters, had uncalled bases, had a mean Phred below 15, or lacked an exact constant-primer or identifier match. COPE v1.2.5 was used to merge high-quality paired reads. Each unique nucleotide sequence was treated as a clonotype, and MiTCR v1.1 was used to align the clonotypes to the IMGT TRB V, D and J references. Only V-J combinations with frequency above 0.0001 were analysed, covering approximately 99% of repertoires. For each V-J combination, a TCR clonal expansion and chaos score was defined as the ratio of F50 clonal expansion to chaos observed in the TCRdist matrix. Features were reduced by Welch's t-statistics and random forest to around 13 V-J combinations, which fed a naive Bayes classifier. Thyroid-blood repertoire similarity was quantified with the Morisita-Horn index. TCRdb itself trimmed the public reads at Q25 with fastp, ran MiXCR and retained productive beta chains. Here each entry gathers all rows of one CDR3 protein and keeps the most common genes and DNA. The V and J calls reflect TCRdb's pipeline rather than the authors' work. In this sample the table shows about 700,000 distinct CDR3 sequences, about 38% of which occur a single time. The ten largest clonotypes hold over 2.5% of the sample.

Ophthalmopathy patients were characterized by moderately to severely active disease, a Clinical Activity Score of at least 3, a NOSPECS grade of at least 4, and a disease duration under 3 months. Patients with other autoimmune diseases, uncontrolled infections, pregnancy or lactation were excluded. Clinical symptoms, serum thyroxine, TRAb, thyroid ultrasound and orbital computed tomography were used for diagnosis. Using Ficoll-Paque density gradient centrifugation, PBMCs were isolated from over 8.5 ml of fresh peripheral blood. Trizol reagent was used to extract the total RNA, and its quality was then checked on an Agilent 2100 Bioanalyzer. Note on this clonotype: The target of this receptor is not known. Base qualities are not recorded, but no much larger clone differs from it by a single base.

The germline V gene provides CDR1 SQVTM and CDR2 ANQGSEA. V was cut back by 8 bases and J by 4 bases, leaving a gap of 17 bases between them. The CDR3 runs 13 amino acids, cysteine and phenylalanine included. CDR3 DNA is the only sequence kept; it has 39 bases, read in frame from the first base. Recombination joined TRBV29-1 with TRBJ1-1, with a weak D call of TRBD1 (5 bases match). The sample taken for sequencing was peripheral blood. The source of this sequence is an adult man with Graves' ophthalmopathy. Read as DNA, the sequence is TGCAGCCCCGCCGGGACGTCGGTCACTGAAGCTTTCTTT. The translation is CSPAGTSVTEAFF.